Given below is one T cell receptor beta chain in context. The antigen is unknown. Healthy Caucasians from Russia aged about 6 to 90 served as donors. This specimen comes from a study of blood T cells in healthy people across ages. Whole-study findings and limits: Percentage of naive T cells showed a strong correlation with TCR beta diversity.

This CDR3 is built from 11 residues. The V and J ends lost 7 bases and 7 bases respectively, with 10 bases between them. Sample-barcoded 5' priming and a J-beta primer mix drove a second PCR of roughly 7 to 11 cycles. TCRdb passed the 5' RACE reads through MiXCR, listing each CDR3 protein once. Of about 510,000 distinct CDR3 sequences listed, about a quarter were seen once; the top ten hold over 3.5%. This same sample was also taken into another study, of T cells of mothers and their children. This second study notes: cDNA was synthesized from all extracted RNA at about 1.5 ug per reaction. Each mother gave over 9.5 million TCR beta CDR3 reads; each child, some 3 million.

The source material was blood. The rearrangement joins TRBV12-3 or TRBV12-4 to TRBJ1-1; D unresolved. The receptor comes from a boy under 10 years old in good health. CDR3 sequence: CASTPFGEAFF. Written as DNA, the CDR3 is TGTGCCAGCACCCCTTTTGGTGAAGCTTTCTTT.